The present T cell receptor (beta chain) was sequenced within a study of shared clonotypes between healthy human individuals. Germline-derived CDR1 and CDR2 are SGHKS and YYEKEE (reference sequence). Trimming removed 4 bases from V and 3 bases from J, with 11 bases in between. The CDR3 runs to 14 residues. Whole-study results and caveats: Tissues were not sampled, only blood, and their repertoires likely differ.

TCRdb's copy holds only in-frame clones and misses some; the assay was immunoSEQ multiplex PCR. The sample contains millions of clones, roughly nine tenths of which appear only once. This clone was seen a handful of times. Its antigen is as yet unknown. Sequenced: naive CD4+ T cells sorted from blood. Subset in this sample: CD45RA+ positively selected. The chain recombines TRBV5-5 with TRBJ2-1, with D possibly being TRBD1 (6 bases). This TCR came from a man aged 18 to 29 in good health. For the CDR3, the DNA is TGTGCCAGCAGCGATTCACAGGGCTACAATGAGCAGTTCTTC. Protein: CASSDSQGYNEQFF.